This entry lists 18 T cell receptor beta chains sequenced from one sample in a study of shared clonotypes between healthy human individuals. Produced via immunoSEQ multiplex PCR; TCRdb's table is partial and in-frame only. The sample comprises approximately 2,000,000 clones, around 92% of which are singletons, and approximately 0.39% rests with the top ten. The source material was naive CD4+ T cells from PBMCs. The subset: CD45RA+ positively selected. These receptor sequences come from a man younger than 35 in good health. Some clones in this sample may be carry-over from other donors' samples.

V and J are TRBV29-1 and TRBJ2-7; no definite D call. This CDR3 region has 12 residues. V shed 4 bases and J shed 2 bases, with 9 bases lying between them. Germline-derived CDR1 and CDR2 are SQVTM and ANQGSEA. The CDR3 loop reads CSVGSATYEQYF. As DNA, the CDR3 is TGCAGCGTTGGCAGCGCTACCTACGAGCAGTACTTC.

This clone has a single count. The rearrangement uses TRBV13 and TRBJ2-1; D unclear. V lost 5 bases and J lost 6, with 8 bases in between. In germline, CDR1 is PRHDT, CDR2 FYEKMQ (reference sequence). This CDR3 contains 12 residues. The CDR3 region is CASSVTRNEQFF. The CDR3 bases are TGTGCCAGCAGCGTAACACGCAATGAGCAGTTCTTC.

This chain links TRBV7-9 with TRBJ2-7, with 11 positions matching TRBD1. Germline V gene data show CDR1 as SEHNR and CDR2 as FQNEAQ (reference sequence). This CDR3 is 15 amino acids long. The J segment lost 2 bases and the V segment lost 3 bases, leaving 3 bases of the junction unmatched. CDR3 amino acids: CASSFMGQGAYEQYF. The DNA for the CDR3 is TGTGCCAGCAGCTTTATGGGACAGGGGGCCTACGAGCAGTACTTC. The entire variable domain, with the rest obtained from reference TRBV7-9 and TRBJ2-7, is as follows: DTGVSQNPRHKITKRGQNVTFRCDPISEHNRLYWYRQTLGQGPEFLTYFQNEAQLEKSRLLSDRFSAERPKGSFSTLEIQRTEQGDSAMYLCASSFMGQGAYEQYFGPGTRLTVT.

Concerning this clone: Other DNA sequences in the same sample also yield this CDR3. The chain combines TRBV5-1 with TRBJ2-5, with TRBD1 matching over 10 bases. J was trimmed by 3 bases and V by 1 base; bases with no gene match: 3. Germline values: CDR1 SGHRS, CDR2 YFSETQ. The CDR3 covers 15 residues. The chain's CDR3 is CASSLTGTGEETQYF. The CDR3 nucleotides are TGCGCCAGCAGCTTGACCGGGACAGGGGAAGAGACCCAGTACTTC.

This chain uses TRBV27 with TRBJ2-1; no definite D call. Germline V gene lookup returns CDR1 MNHEY and CDR2 SMNVEV (reference sequence). The CDR3 is 16 amino acids. Trimming took off 6 bases at V and 0 bases at J, with 15 bases between the two ends. The CDR3 nucleotides are TGTGCCAGCAGCCCACCGACCAGGCACTCCTACAATGAGCAGTTCTTC. Its translation is CASSPPTRHSYNEQFF.

The rearrangement joins TRBV10-3 to TRBJ2-1; 11 positions agree with TRBD1. From germline, CDR1 is ENHRY and CDR2 SYGVKD. Trimming took 4 bases from V and 10 from J; bases not matched to a gene: 6. This CDR3 contains 14 residues. The CDR3 coding sequence is TGTGCCATCAGTGCGACGGACAGGGGGCAGGAGCAGTTCTTC. Its translation: CAISATDRGQEQFF.

The chain couples TRBV5-8 to TRBJ2-3, with 15 bases identical to TRBD2. V shed 3 bases and J 6 bases; nucleotides not matched to a gene: 5. This CDR3 is 16 amino acids long. Germline V CDR1 and CDR2: SGHTS, YDEGEE. The CDR3 is CASSSGLAGGGDTQYF. DNA of the CDR3: TGTGCCAGCAGCTCGGGACTAGCGGGAGGAGGGGATACGCAGTATTTT.

The V gene is TRBV10-3, the J gene TRBJ1-5, with TRBD1 matching over 7 bases. The J segment lost 1 base and the V segment lost 3 bases, leaving 3 bases of the junction unmatched. CDR1 is ENHRY, CDR2 SYGVKD, per germline. The CDR3 spans 15 residues. The CDR3 bases are TGTGCCATCAGTGAAGGACAGGTCAGCAATCAGCCCCAGCATTTT. Encoded protein: CAISEGQVSNQPQHF.

The chain employs TRBV5-3 and TRBJ2-5; D is perhaps TRBD1 or TRBD2 (5 bases each). TRBV5-3 is treated as an ORF (open reading frame) with a function not yet certain. Trimming shortened V by 0 bases and J by 5 bases, and 11 bases separated the two germline ends. The CDR3 totals 14 residues. Written as DNA, the CDR3 is TGTGCCAGAAGCTTGGGACGGTGGGGGGAGACCCAGTACTTC. The encoded protein is CARSLGRWGETQYF.

The sample holds one count of this clone. V is TRBV7-8 and J is TRBJ2-1; TRBD1 matches 8 bases. The CDR3 spans 17 residues. Trimming took 4 bases from V and 2 from J; bases not matched to a gene: 10. The germline gives CDR1 SGHVS, CDR2 FQNEAQ. CDR3 nucleotides: TGTGCCAGCAGCTCAATCACCGGGACAGGTCCCTACAATGAGCAGTTCTTC. Its protein is CASSSITGTGPYNEQFF.

The rearrangement links TRBV28 to TRBJ2-7; 10 nucleotides align to TRBD1. The CDR3 is 17 amino acids. Germline CDR1 and CDR2: MDHEN and SYDVKM. J lost 2 bases, V lost 2 bases, and 9 bases had no gene match. Here the CDR3 reads CASSLNVWDRGTYEQYF. The CDR3 nucleotides are TGTGCCAGCAGTTTAAATGTCTGGGACAGGGGAACCTACGAGCAGTACTTC.

Of note for this clone: This sample also contains other DNA sequences that code for the same CDR3. The DNA of the CDR3 is TGCGCCAGCAGCTTGGGCGGGGAAGAGACCCAGTACTTC. Translated: CASSLGGEETQYF. The chain couples TRBV5-1 to TRBJ2-5; D may be TRBD2 (6 bases). CDR1 and CDR2 (germline): SGHRS, YFSETQ. The CDR3 consists of 13 residues. V shed 0 bases and J shed 3 bases, with 6 bases lying between them.

The chain joins TRBV7-9 to TRBJ1-3; D not resolved. Trimming stripped 1 base from V and 2 bases from J, with 12 bases between. Germline values: CDR1 SEHNR, CDR2 FQNEAQ (reference sequence). The CDR3 loop spans 16 amino acids. CDR3 loop: CASSLGSGSPGNTIYF. The CDR3 DNA reads TGTGCCAGCAGCTTAGGGTCTGGGAGCCCTGGAAACACCATATATTTT.

The chain carries TRBV5-4 and TRBJ2-1; 7 nucleotides align to TRBD2. Trimming at V came to 4 bases and at J to 3 bases, leaving 7 bases not matched to a gene. Germline V gene data show CDR1 as SGHNT and CDR2 as YYREEE (reference sequence). The CDR3 covers 15 residues. The DNA for the CDR3 is TGTGCCAGCAGCCCTCGAAGGACTAGCTACAATGAGCAGTTCTTC. Translated: CASSPRRTSYNEQFF.

The chain's CDR3 is CASGAPGTSEAFF. The CDR3 DNA is TGTGCCAGCGGGGCGCCGGGCACGTCGGAAGCTTTCTTT. This chain connects TRBV28 to TRBJ1-1, with D possibly being TRBD1 (5 bases). The CDR3 totals 13 residues. Germline V CDR1 and CDR2: MDHEN, SYDVKM. The V end lost 8 bases, the J end lost 8 bases, and 18 bases lay between the germline ends.

V usage is TRBV27 and J usage is TRBJ1-5; D remains ambiguous. From germline, CDR1 is MNHEY and CDR2 SMNVEV (reference sequence). Between the trimmed V and J ends, which lost 5 bases and 6 bases, there was a span of 17 bases. CDR3 length: 15 amino acids. CDR3 amino acids: CASSPQSFGSQPQHF. The CDR3 DNA follows: TGTGCCAGCAGTCCCCAGTCGTTCGGGTCTCAGCCCCAGCATTTT.

The chain combines TRBV4-3 with TRBJ2-4; no reliable D call. Trimming cost V 1 base and J 9 bases, with 22 bases left between them. There are 17 residues in the CDR3. Germline V gives CDR1 LGHNA, CDR2 YSLEER. The CDR3, as DNA: TGCGCCAGCAGCCAAGCCTCGGGTCGCCAAAACAAAGGCATTCAGTACTTC. Protein sequence: CASSQASGRQNKGIQYF.

The rearrangement uses TRBV7-3 and TRBJ2-1; 14 bases are shared with TRBD2. The J segment lost 8 bases and the V segment lost 2 bases, leaving 5 bases of the junction unmatched. Germline loops: CDR1 SGHTA, CDR2 FQGTGA. There are 16 residues in the CDR3. The CDR3 coding sequence is TGTGCCAGCAGCTTAGGGACTAGCGGGAGAGGGGATGAGCAGTTCTTC. Translation gives CASSLGTSGRGDEQFF.